This T cell receptor (beta chain) was captured by sequencing in a study of blood T cells in healthy people across ages. At least 7 million PBMCs were isolated per sample. CDR3 size: 13 residues. Trimming shortened V by 2 bases and J by 4 bases, and 9 bases separated the two germline ends. Germline assignment: CDR1 MNHEY and CDR2 SMNVEV (reference sequence). A second 7 to 11 cycle PCR used barcoded and J-beta primers. MiXCR, applied by TCRdb to the 5' RACE reads, yields one record per CDR3 protein. This table holds some 1.6 million distinct CDR3 sequences, roughly 32% found once. This TCR derives from a woman aged 25 to 39 in good health. Source material: blood. The gene calls are TRBV27 and TRBJ2-7; weak D call: TRBD1 (6 bases). CDR3 residues: CASSLGTHYEQYF. In DNA form, the CDR3 reads TGTGCCAGCAGTTTAGGGACACATTACGAGCAGTACTTC.